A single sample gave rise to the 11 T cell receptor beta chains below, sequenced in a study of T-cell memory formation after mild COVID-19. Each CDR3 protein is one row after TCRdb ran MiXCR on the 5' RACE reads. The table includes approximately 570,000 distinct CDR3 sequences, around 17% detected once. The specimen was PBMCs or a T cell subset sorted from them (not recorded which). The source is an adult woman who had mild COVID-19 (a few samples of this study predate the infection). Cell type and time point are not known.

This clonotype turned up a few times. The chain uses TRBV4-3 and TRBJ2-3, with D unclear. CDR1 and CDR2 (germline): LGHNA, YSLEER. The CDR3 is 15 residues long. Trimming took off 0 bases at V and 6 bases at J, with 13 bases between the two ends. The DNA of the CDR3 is TGCGCCAGCAGCCAAGATGGCCCGGTAGGGGATACGCAGTATTTT. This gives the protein CASSQDGPVGDTQYF.

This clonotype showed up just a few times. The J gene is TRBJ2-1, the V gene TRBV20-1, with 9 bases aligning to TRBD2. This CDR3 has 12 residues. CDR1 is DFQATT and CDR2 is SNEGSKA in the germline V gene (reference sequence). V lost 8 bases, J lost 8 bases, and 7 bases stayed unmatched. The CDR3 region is CSLASGGHEQFF. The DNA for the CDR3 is TGCAGTCTGGCAAGCGGGGGGCATGAGCAGTTCTTC.

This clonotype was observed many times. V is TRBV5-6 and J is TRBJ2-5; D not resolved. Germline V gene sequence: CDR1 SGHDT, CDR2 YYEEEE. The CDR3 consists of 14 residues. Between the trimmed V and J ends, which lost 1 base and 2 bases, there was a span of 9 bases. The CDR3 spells CASSLRALQETQYF. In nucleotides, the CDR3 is TGTGCCAGCAGCTTGAGGGCACTACAAGAGACCCAGTACTTC.

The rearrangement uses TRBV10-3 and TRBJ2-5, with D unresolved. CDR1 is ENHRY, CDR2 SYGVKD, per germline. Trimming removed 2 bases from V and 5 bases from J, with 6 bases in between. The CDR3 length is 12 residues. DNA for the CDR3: TGTGCCATCAGTGAGCCGGAGGAGACCCAGTACTTC. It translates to CAISEPEETQYF.

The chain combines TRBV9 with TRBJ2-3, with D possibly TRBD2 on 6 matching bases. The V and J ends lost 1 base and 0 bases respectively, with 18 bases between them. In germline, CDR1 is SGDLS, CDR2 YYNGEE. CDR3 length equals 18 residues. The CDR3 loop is CASSVPTRGGESTDTQYF. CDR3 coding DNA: TGTGCCAGCAGCGTACCTACTAGGGGCGGGGAAAGCACAGATACGCAGTATTTT.

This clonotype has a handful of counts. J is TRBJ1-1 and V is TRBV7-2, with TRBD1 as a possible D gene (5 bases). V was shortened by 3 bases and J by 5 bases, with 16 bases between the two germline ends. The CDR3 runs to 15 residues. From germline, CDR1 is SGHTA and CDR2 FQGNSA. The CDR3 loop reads CASSFGKGLLTEAFF. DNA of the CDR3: TGTGCCAGCAGCTTTGGTAAGGGGTTGTTGACTGAAGCTTTCTTT.

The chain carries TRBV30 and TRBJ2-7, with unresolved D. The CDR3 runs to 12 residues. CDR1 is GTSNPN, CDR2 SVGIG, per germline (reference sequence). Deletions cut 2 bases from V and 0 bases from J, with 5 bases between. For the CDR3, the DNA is TGTGCCTGGAGTCCTCTCTCCTACGAGCAGTACTTC. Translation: CAWSPLSYEQYF.

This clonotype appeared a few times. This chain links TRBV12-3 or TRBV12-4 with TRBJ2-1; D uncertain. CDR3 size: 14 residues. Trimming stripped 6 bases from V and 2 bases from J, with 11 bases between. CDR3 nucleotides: TGTGCCAGCAGCTTTGGGGTCGCCTACAATGAGCAGTTCTTC. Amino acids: CASSFGVAYNEQFF.

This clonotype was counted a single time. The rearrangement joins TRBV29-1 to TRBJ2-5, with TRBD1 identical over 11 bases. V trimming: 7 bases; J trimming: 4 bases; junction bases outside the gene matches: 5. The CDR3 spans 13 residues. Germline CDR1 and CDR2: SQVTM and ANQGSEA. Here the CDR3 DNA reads TGCAGCGATTGGGGGACAGGGGGAGAGACCCAGTACTTC. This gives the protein CSDWGTGGETQYF. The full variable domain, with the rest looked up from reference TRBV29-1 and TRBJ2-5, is SAVISQKPSRDICQRGTSLTIQCQVDSQVTMMFWYRQQPGQSLTLIATANQGSEATYESGFVIDKFPISRPNLTFSTLTVSNMSPEDSSIYLCSDWGTGGETQYFGPGTRLLVL.

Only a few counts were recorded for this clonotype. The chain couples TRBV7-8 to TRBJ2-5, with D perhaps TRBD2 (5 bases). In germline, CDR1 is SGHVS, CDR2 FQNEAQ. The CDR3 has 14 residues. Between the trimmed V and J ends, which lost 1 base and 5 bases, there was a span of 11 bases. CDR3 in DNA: TGTGCCAGCAGCTTAGGAGGGTTTCGGGAGACCCAGTACTTC. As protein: CASSLGGFRETQYF.

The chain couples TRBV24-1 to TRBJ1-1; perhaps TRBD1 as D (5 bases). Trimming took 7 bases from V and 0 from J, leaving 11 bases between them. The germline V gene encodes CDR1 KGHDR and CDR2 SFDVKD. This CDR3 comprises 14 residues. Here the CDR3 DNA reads TGTGCCACCAGCCCGGGGGAAATGAACACTGAAGCTTTCTTT. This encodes CATSPGEMNTEAFF.